What follows are 10 T cell receptor beta chains derived from one specimen sequenced in a study of blood T cell repertoires in COVID-19. Sequenced by immunoSEQ multiplex PCR; TCRdb stores in-frame clones only, minus some. The table records about 250,000 clones, roughly 80% of them present only once. Input material: peripheral blood. These receptors came from a man older than 75 with acute or convalescent COVID-19.

The rearrangement joins TRBV30 to TRBJ2-4; 9 nucleotides align to TRBD1. The germline gives CDR1 GTSNPN, CDR2 SVGIG (reference sequence). The CDR3 runs 16 residues. V was pared by 2 bases and J by 3 bases, with 8 bases of the junction left unmatched. The CDR3 DNA follows: TGTGCCTGGAGTCCCCGCGGACAGGGGCTCAAAAACATTCAGTACTTC. It translates to CAWSPRGQGLKNIQYF. The full variable domain, with the rest looked up from reference TRBV30 and TRBJ2-4, is SQTIHQWPATLVQPVGSPLSLECTVEGTSNPNLYWYRQAAGRGLQLLFYSVGIGQISSEVPQNLSASRPQDRQFILSSKKLLLSDSGFYLCAWSPRGQGLKNIQYFGAGTRLSVL.

This clone occurred a few times. The rearrangement uses TRBV3-1 (or the pseudogene TRBV3-2) and TRBJ2-7; TRBD2 matches at 13 bases. The CDR3 sequence is 16 residues long. V lost 1 base and J lost 5; bases outside the gene matches: 5. The germline CDR1 and CDR2 sequences are LGHDT and YNNKEL (reference sequence). The CDR3 DNA reads TGTGCCAGCAGCCAAGGGACTAGCGGGAGTCTCAACGAGCAGTACTTC. Translation: CASSQGTSGSLNEQYF.

The J gene is TRBJ2-2, the V gene TRBV29-1; 7 nucleotides agree with TRBD1. V shed 7 bases, J shed 1 base, and the junction held 12 bases outside the gene matches. Germline V CDR1 and CDR2: SQVTM, ANQGSEA. This CDR3 spans 16 amino acids. In nucleotides, the CDR3 is TGCAGCGCCTGCCGGGACAGAACTCTGAACACCGGGGAGCTGTTTTTT. This encodes CSACRDRTLNTGELFF.

The sample holds a few counts of this clone. This chain uses TRBV30 with TRBJ1-5; no definite D call. The germline CDR1 and CDR2 sequences are GTSNPN and SVGIG (reference sequence). The ends were cut back, 4 bases at V and 4 bases at J, with 11 bases in the middle. The length of the CDR3 is 13 residues. CDR3 DNA: TGTGCCTGGAATGAGAGGATTAATCAGCCCCAGCATTTT. This encodes CAWNERINQPQHF.

The chain is built from TRBV6-1 and TRBJ1-4; TRBD1 agrees at 8 bases. The germline CDR1 and CDR2 sequences are MNHNS and SASEGT. This CDR3 spans 16 amino acids. Unmatched junction bases numbered 10, after V lost 3 bases and J lost 7 bases. The CDR3 loop reads CASSDPYRGEGEKLFF. The CDR3 bases are TGTGCCAGCAGTGATCCTTACAGGGGGGAAGGTGAAAAACTGTTTTTT.

The V call is TRBV7-9, the J call TRBJ2-3, with 9 bases that match TRBD2. There are 16 residues in the CDR3. Germline trimming cut 1 base from V and 5 bases from J; bases unmatched to any gene: 7. CDR1 SEHNR and CDR2 FQNEAQ come from the germline V gene (reference sequence). Here the CDR3 reads CASSLVSLAGRDTQYF. The CDR3 DNA reads TGTGCCAGCAGCTTAGTCTCTCTAGCGGGAAGAGATACGCAGTATTTT. Looking up the rest from reference TRBV7-9 and TRBJ2-3 gives the full variable domain: DTGVSQNPRHKITKRGQNVTFRCDPISEHNRLYWYRQTLGQGPEFLTYFQNEAQLEKSRLLSDRFSAERPKGSFSTLEIQRTEQGDSAMYLCASSLVSLAGRDTQYFGPGTRLTVL.

This chain uses TRBV21-1 with TRBJ1-4. TRBV21-1 is termed a pseudogene. The CDR3 has 15 residues. CDR3 sequence: CASSNGGTMGEKLFF. DNA for the CDR3: TGTGCCAGCAGCAATGGGGGGACCATGGGGGAAAAACTGTTTTTT.

The V and J genes are TRBV28 and TRBJ1-2; 10 nucleotides match TRBD1. The CDR3 is made up of 17 amino acids. Germline V gene lookup returns CDR1 MDHEN and CDR2 SYDVKM. With 5 bases clipped from V and 4 bases from J, the junction kept 13 bases outside the gene matches. The CDR3 bases are TGTGCCAGCAGTCCAGGACAGGGGGGATCGAGTGGCTATGGCTACACCTTC. Translated, it gives CASSPGQGGSSGYGYTF.

The rearrangement uses TRBV30 and TRBJ1-3; D call uncertain. Per germline, CDR1 GTSNPN and CDR2 SVGIG (reference sequence). Trimming pared 3 bases from V and 4 bases from J, leaving 16 bases between. The CDR3 is 15 residues long. The CDR3, as DNA: TGTGCCTGGAGCCGGCACCTCGCAGGAGGAAACACCATATATTTT. As protein: CAWSRHLAGGNTIYF.

The J gene is TRBJ1-2, the V gene TRBV6-1, with TRBD1 matching 9 bases. The CDR3 extends over 18 amino acids. CDR1 MNHNS and CDR2 SASEGT come from the germline V gene. Germline trimming cut 1 base from V and 0 bases from J; bases unmatched to any gene: 9. CDR3 residues: CASSEDRGRMWANYGYTF. CDR3 nucleotide sequence: TGTGCCAGCAGTGAAGACAGGGGGCGGATGTGGGCTAACTATGGCTACACCTTC.